The 26 T cell receptor beta chains given below trace back to one sample, sequenced in a study of tumor-infiltrating lymphocytes in oesophageal squamous cell carcinoma. From the PCR reads, TCRdb called clonotypes with MiXCR, one entry per CDR3 protein. Altogether tens of thousands of distinct CDR3 sequences are present, roughly a third being singletons, with the ten largest covering 15% to 20%. Sequences were obtained from esophageal tumor tissue. The receptors come from a female donor with esophageal squamous cell carcinoma.

This rearrangement joins TRBV6-6 to TRBJ1-5; D is ambiguous. V was trimmed by 6 bases and J by 0 bases, leaving 18 bases between them. This CDR3 contains 17 residues. Looked up from germline, CDR1 is MNHNY and CDR2 is SVGAGI (reference sequence). The chain's CDR3 is CASSPRTSIGSNQPQHF. The DNA for the CDR3 is TGTGCCAGCAGCCCTAGAACGAGCATAGGTAGCAATCAGCCCCAGCATTTT.

The rearrangement links TRBV7-9 to TRBJ1-5; D ambiguous. CDR1 is SEHNR, CDR2 FQNEAQ, per germline (reference sequence). The CDR3 consists of 14 residues. Trimming removed 2 bases from V and 5 bases from J, with 10 bases in between. The DNA for the CDR3 is TGTGCCAGCAGCTTAAGTGGTAGGGATCAGCCCCAGCATTTT. It translates to CASSLSGRDQPQHF.

The genes are TRBV7-8 and TRBJ2-3; 9 bases line up with TRBD1. V was pared by 0 bases and J by 8 bases, with 9 bases of the junction left unmatched. This CDR3 comprises 16 residues. CDR1 is SGHVS and CDR2 is FQNEAQ in the germline V gene. CDR3 DNA sequence: TGTGCCAGCAGCTTAGCTATGACAGGGGGACGTCGTACGCAGTATTTT. It translates to CASSLAMTGGRRTQYF.

The sample holds many counts of this clonotype. The DNA of the CDR3 is TGTGCCAGCACCAGGGACAGGGGATATGGCTACACCTTC. This gives the protein CASTRDRGYGYTF. J is TRBJ1-2 and V is TRBV6-1; 10 bases align to TRBD1. The V segment lost 7 bases and the J segment 5 bases; nucleotides outside the gene matches: 4. CDR1 and CDR2 from the germline V gene are MNHNS and SASEGT. The CDR3 loop spans 13 amino acids.

The sample holds many counts of this clonotype. The chain couples TRBV28 to TRBJ1-2; 7 bases match TRBD1. Germline trimming cut 7 bases from V and 2 bases from J; bases unmatched to any gene: 7. The CDR3 is made up of 14 amino acids. Per germline, CDR1 MDHEN and CDR2 SYDVKM. For the CDR3, the DNA is TGTGCCAGCACCAACAGGGGTGCGAACTATGGCTACACCTTC. It is translated as CASTNRGANYGYTF.

Notes on this clonotype: One end of the junction does not line up with germline, which may come from a read error. J is TRBJ2-5 and V is TRBV7-6; D possibly matches TRBD1 or TRBD2 (5 bases each). The J call is doubtful: the DNA matches TRBJ2-1 better. CDR1 and CDR2 from the germline V gene are SGHVS and FNYEAQ. The CDR3 spans 14 residues. This CDR3 reads CASSSHPTGTEQFF. For the CDR3, the DNA is TGTGCTAGCAGCTCCCATCCTACGGGGACTGAGCAGTTCTTC.

This clonotype was picked up many times. A single base separates this from a much larger clone, so it may be a read error. This chain connects TRBV7-9 to TRBJ2-1; D is possibly TRBD1 or TRBD2 (5 bases each). Gene TRBJ2-7 matches the end of the DNA better, so the J call may be wrong. The CDR3 covers 15 residues. Looked up from germline, CDR1 is SEHNR and CDR2 is FQNEAQ (reference sequence). In DNA, the CDR3 is TGTGCCAGCAGGAGCGGACAAGACTCCTACAATGAGCAGTACTTC. It is translated as CASRSGQDSYNEQYF.

This clonotype was observed at least ten times. V is TRBV14 and J is TRBJ2-5, with D tentatively TRBD1 (6 bases). The J call may be wrong; the DNA end is better matched by TRBJ2-7. Germline assignment: CDR1 SGHDN and CDR2 FVKESK. The CDR3 loop spans 14 amino acids. The CDR3, as DNA: TGTGCCAGCAGCCAAGACCTGGACAGCCACGAGCAGTACTTC. It yields the protein CASSQDLDSHEQYF.

This clonotype appeared a single time. The conserved final phenylalanine or tryptophan is absent from the CDR3, which likely points to a read error. No DNA is shown, since the ends of the CDR3 on it are uncertain; the CDR3 is the one TCRdb lists. The chain has TRBV19 and TRBJ2-3; the DNA was not compared with TRBD2, the D call given in the table. Germline V CDR1 and CDR2: LNHDA, SQIVND (reference sequence). The CDR3 spans 19 residues, counting both ends. Here the CDR3 reads CASSPGRAGGRVYGYTFGS.

This clonotype showed up just a few times. The chain employs TRBV18 and TRBJ2-4, with 8 bases that match TRBD1. The J call could be wrong; TRBJ2-7 is a better fit for the DNA end. The CDR3 runs to 14 residues. The germline CDR1 and CDR2 sequences are KGHSH and LQKENI. DNA of the CDR3: TGTGCCAGCTCACCAGGACAGGGCCCCTACGAGCAGTACTTC. As protein: CASSPGQGPYEQYF.

With regard to this clonotype: One end of the junction does not line up with germline, which may come from a read error. CDR3 loop: CVSSLAGTEEVMYF. In DNA form, the CDR3 reads TGCGTCAGCAGCTTGGCCGGGACAGAGGAGGTGATGTACTTC. V usage is TRBV5-1 and J usage is TRBJ2-4; 7 bases align to TRBD1. The length of the CDR3 is 14 residues. In germline, CDR1 is SGHRS, CDR2 YFSETQ. Complete variable domain (other parts from reference TRBV5-1 and TRBJ2-4): KAGVTQTPRYLIKTRGQQVTLSCSPISGHRSVSWYQQTPGQGLQFLFEYFSETQRNKGNFPGRFSGRQFSNSRSEMNVSTLELGDSALYLCVSSLAGTEEVMYFGAGTRLSVL.

This clonotype has a handful of counts. A much larger clone lies one base from this, so it may be a read error. V usage is TRBV6-1 and J usage is TRBJ2-5; no definite D call. The J call may be mistaken, given a closer DNA end match to TRBJ2-1. CDR1 is MNHNS and CDR2 is SASEGT in the germline V gene. The CDR3 runs 15 residues. In DNA, the CDR3 is TGTGCCAGCAGCTTCTCGGATCATAGCTCCTACGAGCAGTTCTTC. Translation: CASSFSDHSSYEQFF.

Many counts were recorded for this clonotype. The rearrangement joins TRBV4-1 to TRBJ2-5; no clear D. From germline, CDR1 is MGHRA and CDR2 YSYEKL. The V end lost 1 base, the J end lost 2 bases, and 14 bases lay between the germline ends. CDR3 length equals 16 residues. Written as DNA, the CDR3 is TGCGCCAGCAGCCAAGCAGGTAGGAACAGACAAGAGACCCAGTACTTC. It encodes CASSQAGRNRQETQYF.

The chain couples TRBV12-3 or TRBV12-4 to TRBJ2-5; D not certain. The CDR3 has 11 residues. Trimming removed 4 bases from V and 5 bases from J, with 5 bases in between. This CDR3 is CASSSPETQYF. The DNA for the CDR3 is TGTGCCAGCAGTTCCCCCGAGACCCAGTACTTC.

On this clonotype: Since no conserved phenylalanine or tryptophan closes the CDR3, a read error is the likely cause. It is unclear where the CDR3 begins or ends on the DNA, so no DNA is shown, and the CDR3 is as TCRdb lists it. The chain links TRBV28 to TRBJ2-6; the D call in the table, TRBD2, was not verified against the DNA. The CDR3 numbers 8 amino acids, ends counted. Germline assignment: CDR1 MDHEN and CDR2 SYDVKM. The CDR3 sequence is CASKLPSG.

This clonotype is large by share. The V gene is TRBV7-9, the J gene TRBJ2-1, with 10 bases that match TRBD1. The CDR3 sequence is 14 residues long. The ends lost 5 bases at V and 4 bases at J; junction bases unmatched: 2. Germline lookup yields CDR1 SEHNR and CDR2 FQNEAQ (reference sequence). CDR3 DNA sequence: TGTGCCAGCAGCACGGGACAGGGGTACAATGAGCAGTTCTTC. It codes for CASSTGQGYNEQFF.

The chain employs TRBV2 and TRBJ2-7; D may be TRBD2 (5 bases). The DNA end favors TRBJ2-5, so the J call may be wrong. CDR1 is SNHLY and CDR2 is FYNNEI in the germline V gene. CDR3 length: 15 residues. DNA for the CDR3: TGTGCCAGCAGTGAAGCACTGGTGCAGGCGGGGACCCAGTACTTC. It encodes CASSEALVQAGTQYF.

The chain links TRBV5-1 to TRBJ2-1; either TRBD1 or TRBD2 may supply D (6 bases each). The CDR3 contains 15 residues. The V gene's germline CDR1 is SGHRS and CDR2 YFSETQ. V dropped 4 bases and J dropped 7 bases, with 18 bases sitting between them. This CDR3 reads CASSPLGGGGNEQFF. CDR3 nucleotides: TGCGCCAGCAGCCCCTTAGGTGGAGGGGGTAATGAGCAGTTCTTC. Combining the CDR3 with reference TRBV5-1 and TRBJ2-1 gives the whole variable domain KAGVTQTPRYLIKTRGQQVTLSCSPISGHRSVSWYQQTPGQGLQFLFEYFSETQRNKGNFPGRFSGRQFSNSRSEMNVSTLELGDSALYLCASSPLGGGGNEQFFGPGTRLTVL.

There are a few counts of this clonotype. V gene TRBV10-3 combines with J gene TRBJ2-5; D gene ambiguous. The CDR3 runs 13 residues. In germline, CDR1 is ENHRY, CDR2 SYGVKD. Trimming took off 4 bases at V and 2 bases at J, with 8 bases between the two ends. The CDR3 sequence is CAISARLQETQYF. The CDR3 region has the DNA TGTGCCATCAGTGCAAGGCTACAAGAGACCCAGTACTTC.

This clonotype was seen ten or more times. A much larger clonotype is one base distant, so this may be a read error. The chain carries TRBV7-2 and TRBJ2-1; possibly TRBD2 for D (7 bases). V dropped 4 bases and J dropped 12 bases, with 16 bases sitting between them. CDR1 is SGHTA, CDR2 FQGNSA, per germline. The CDR3 extends over 13 amino acids. The CDR3 DNA is TGTGCCAGCAGCTCGGGGGCGCGCGGGGGGCAGTTCTTC. It is translated as CASSSGARGGQFF. Using reference TRBV7-2 and TRBJ2-1 for the parts outside the CDR3, the full variable domain is GAGVSQSPSNKVTEKGKDVELRCDPISGHTALYWYRQSLGQGLEFLIYFQGNSAPDKSGLPSDRFSAERTGGSVSTLTIQRTQQEDSAVYLCASSSGARGGQFFGPGTRLTVL.

This clonotype was seen repeatedly, ten times or more. The V and J genes are TRBV27 and TRBJ2-5, with D possibly TRBD1 on 6 matching bases. CDR1 and CDR2 from the germline V gene are MNHEY and SMNVEV (reference sequence). V lost 4 bases and J 11 bases, leaving 23 bases between the germline ends. CDR3 size: 15 residues. The CDR3 nucleotides are TGTGCCAGCAGTTACGACAGGCCTAGTTCCAATGAGCAGTACTTC. Amino acids: CASSYDRPSSNEQYF.

In the case of this clonotype: An end of the junction differs from the germline gene, which may be a read error. The gene calls are TRBV28 and TRBJ2-4; no clear D gene. This CDR3 contains 8 residues. Germline CDR1 and CDR2: MDHEN and SYDVKM. DNA for the CDR3: TGTGCCAGCAGCCTGAGAGGATTC. Translation gives CASSLRGF. Drawing the rest from reference TRBV28 and TRBJ2-4, the complete variable domain is DVKVTQSSRYLVKRTGEKVFLECVQDMDHENMFWYRQDPGLGLRLIYFSYDVKMKEKGDIPEGYSVSREKKERFSLILESASTNQTSMYLCASSLRGFGAGTRLSVL.

This clonotype has a handful of counts. V gene TRBV2 combines with J gene TRBJ1-2; no definite D call. The germline V gene has CDR1 SNHLY and CDR2 FYNNEI. V shed 5 bases and J shed 1 base, with 8 bases lying between them. The length of the CDR3 is 13 residues. The CDR3 is CASSNEINYGYTF. The CDR3 DNA reads as TGTGCCAGCAGTAACGAAATTAACTATGGCTACACCTTC. Variable domain in full (rest from reference TRBV2 and TRBJ1-2): EPEVTQTPSHQVTQMGQEVILRCVPISNHLYFYWYRQILGQKVEFLVSFYNNEISEKSEIFDDQFSVERPDGSNFTLKIRSTKLEDSAMYFCASSNEINYGYTFGSGTRLTVV.

This clonotype has at least ten counts. The V call is TRBV19, the J call TRBJ2-6; D unresolved. There are 16 residues in the CDR3. Per the germline V gene, CDR1 is LNHDA and CDR2 is SQIVND (reference sequence). Trimming pared 8 bases from V and 0 bases from J, leaving 14 bases between. The CDR3: CASQSFSSSGANVLTF. The CDR3 DNA is TGTGCCAGTCAGTCTTTCTCAAGCTCTGGGGCCAACGTCCTGACTTTC.

This clonotype is termed medium-sized (0.01 to 0.1%). DNA of the CDR3: TGTGCCAGCACCCTACTAGCGGGAGCGGCAGAGACCCAGTACTTC. Residues: CASTLLAGAAETQYF. This chain connects TRBV7-9 to TRBJ2-5; 11 bases align to TRBD2. The germline V gene encodes CDR1 SEHNR and CDR2 FQNEAQ (reference sequence). V was pared by 7 bases and J by 4 bases, with 8 bases of the junction left unmatched. The CDR3 runs 15 residues. The variable domain in full, completed from reference TRBV7-9 and TRBJ2-5, reads DTGVSQNPRHKITKRGQNVTFRCDPISEHNRLYWYRQTLGQGPEFLTYFQNEAQLEKSRLLSDRFSAERPKGSFSTLEIQRTEQGDSAMYLCASTLLAGAAETQYFGPGTRLLVL.

Ten or more counts support this clonotype. This chain connects TRBV5-6 to TRBJ2-5; perhaps TRBD1 as D (6 bases). Trimming pared 5 bases from V and 0 bases from J, leaving 14 bases between. This CDR3 has 15 amino acids. The germline CDR1 and CDR2 sequences are SGHDT and YYEEEE. This CDR3 is CASRPPGHDQETQYF. DNA for the CDR3: TGTGCCAGCAGGCCCCCGGGACACGACCAAGAGACCCAGTACTTC.